This T cell receptor beta chain was documented in a study of blood T cells in healthy people across ages (dated by TCRdb to between 2014 and 2017). About the full investigation: Template switching captured roughly one uniquely barcoded TCR beta cDNA molecule per two T cells in model experiments. Using the same blood draw, the study looked at two additional independent replicas of 1 million unique cDNA reads for two donors, one aged 18 to 30 and the other aged 80 or older. To avoid experimental bias, donors of different ages were randomly spread across the sequencing lanes. The study measured age-related changes in TCR beta repertoire diversity using deep sequencing normalized with unique cDNA molecular identifiers. The donors were split into four age groups: young (average around 15 years), middle-aged (around 37), aged (over 55) and long-lived (approximately 89).

Trimming takes 3 bases from V and 6 bases from J, and the germline ends sit 12 bases apart. Per the germline V gene (reference sequence), DFQATT is the CDR1 and SNEGSKA is the CDR2. The CDR3, cysteine through phenylalanine, is 13 amino acids long. Of the read, only the CDR3 DNA is kept; its 39 bases are in frame from base 1. The donors were roughly 39 Caucasian individuals from Russia, aged 6 to 90 years, who were systemically healthy. Each donor gave 8 to 10 milliliters of peripheral blood, collected into EDTA-treated Vacutainer tubes. Ficoll-Paque density-gradient centrifugation was used to isolate PBMCs, with at least 6.5 million obtained per sample. Trizol reagent was used to extract total RNA from the PBMCs, yielding at least 6 micrograms per sample. Naive CD45RAhigh/CD27high T cell percentages were measured by flow cytometry on a PBMC aliquot from every donor. General findings and caveats noted by the study authors: Compared with the aged group, the long-lived group had more naive CD4+ T cells, fewer expanded clones and increased TCR diversity, a pattern suggesting age selection. Conclusive comparison of naive and antigen-experienced compartments was prevented by the profiling of bulk unsorted PBMCs. A strong correlation was found between observed TCR beta diversity and the percentage of naive T cells measured by flow cytometry. Estimates of total diversity based on one million sequenced T cells were considered lower bounds and underestimates. Observed TCR beta diversity per million T cells fell roughly linearly with age, and a significant reduction was already apparent by age roughly 40. Because donor CMV infection status was unknown, age-related changes in expanded clonotypes were potentially confounded.

Comment on this clonotype: Its antigen is not yet known. Nothing much larger sits one base from this clone, and base qualities are not available.

The library was obtained by 5' RACE. Instrument used: Illumina HiSeq 2500. The second PCR ran for roughly 7 to 12 cycles and used a J-beta primer mix along with a sample-barcoded 5' primer. A template-switch 5' adaptor carrying 12 random nucleotides introduced a unique molecular identifier onto each TCR beta cDNA molecule. Each sample yielded at least 3 million CDR3-containing paired-end reads. All of the RNA was converted into first-strand cDNA using the Mint cDNA synthesis kit, with a TRBC-specific oligonucleotide serving as the primer. Following uracil-DNA glycosylase treatment, all cDNA underwent a first 18-cycle PCR with the universal primers M1SS and BC2_uni_R. On the study's bioinformatics: For normalization, 1 million high-quality reads were randomly selected from each sample, with every read carrying a distinct molecular identifier. Reads with shared molecular identifiers were discarded instead of being binned into consensus sequences. MiTCR, set to a Q25 quality threshold and the strictest error-elimination algorithm, was used for CDR3 identification, clonotype clustering and error correction. A nonparametric unseen species model with Euler transformation was used to estimate lower-bound total TCR beta diversity. TCRdb redid the processing of the public reads, applying fastp at Q25 and MiXCR, and retained in-frame beta chains. Entries are consolidated by CDR3 protein sequence, retaining the most common genes and DNA. Here the V and J calls rest on TCRdb's processing, not on the authors' analysis. A total of roughly 1.5 million distinct CDR3 sequences appear in this sample, roughly two fifths of them only once. Of the sample, under 5% is held by the ten largest clones.

The chain links TRBV20-1 with TRBJ1-5, and possibly TRBD1, on 6 matching bases. The sequenced material came from blood. This receptor was obtained from a woman under 30 in good health. The CDR3 in this case is CSASDRLTQPQHF. In nucleotides, the sequence is TGCAGTGCTAGTGACAGGCTTACTCAGCCCCAGCATTTT.